This entry concerns a single T cell receptor (beta chain). After removal of 5 bases from V and 3 bases from J, the junction contained 4 bases not matched to a gene. CDR1 and CDR2 from the germline V gene are MNHEY and SMNVEV (reference sequence). The CDR3 covers 15 residues. This specimen belongs to a study of blood T cell repertoires in COVID-19. Across the study: Both acute and convalescent COVID-19 samples were obtained from the United States, Italy and Spain. Sources were T cells, B-cell-depleted T cells, or PBMCs; the material itself was cDNA or gDNA.

Methods used by the authors: Amplification of reference gene primers provided the estimated nucleated cell counts. TCRdb's copy holds only in-frame clones and misses some; the assay was immunoSEQ multiplex PCR. V, J and clone size reflect that table, while D and trimming were determined from the DNA. The sample shows about 24,000 clones, roughly 89% of them seen only once. This TCR derives from a human donor in a cohort sampled during active COVID-19. Sample: peripheral blood. The rearrangement uses TRBV27 and TRBJ2-6, with 7 positions matching TRBD1. The DNA for the CDR3 is TGTGCCAGCAGTCTAGGGACAGTTGGGGCCAACGTCCTGACTTTC. Protein sequence: CASSLGTVGANVLTF. The complete variable domain, with remaining parts taken from reference TRBV27 and TRBJ2-6, reads EAQVTQNPRYLITVTGKKLTVTCSQNMNHEYMSWYRQDPGLGLRQIYYSMNVEVTDKGDVPEGYKVSRKEKRNFPLILESPSPNQTSLYFCASSLGTVGANVLTFGAGSRLTVL.